The 18 T cell receptor beta chains below all came from one sample that was sequenced in a study of blood T cell repertoires in COVID-19. Produced via immunoSEQ multiplex PCR; TCRdb's table is partial and in-frame only. Here the sample spans approximately 100,000 clones, 89% being singletons. The sequencing input was peripheral blood. The source is a woman in her sixties or seventies with acute or convalescent COVID-19.

This clone was seen once. This rearrangement joins TRBV7-9 to TRBJ2-1; TRBD2 matches 11 bases. The ends lost 5 bases at V and 7 bases at J; junction bases unmatched: 4. From germline, CDR1 is SEHNR and CDR2 FQNEAQ (reference sequence). The CDR3 is 14 amino acids. The CDR3 DNA reads as TGTGCCAGCAGCACACTAGCGGGAGAAAATGAGCAGTTCTTC. Translating gives CASSTLAGENEQFF.

The V gene is TRBV7-8, the J gene TRBJ1-4; D ambiguous. Trimming cost V 5 bases and J 7 bases, with 17 bases left between them. CDR3 length equals 15 residues. Germline V gives CDR1 SGHVS, CDR2 FQNEAQ. The CDR3 nucleotides are TGTGCCAGCAGCCCGTTAGGAGGGCTTAGTGAAAAACTGTTTTTT. Translating it yields CASSPLGGLSEKLFF. The full variable domain, its missing parts supplied by reference TRBV7-8 and TRBJ1-4, is GAGVSQSPRYKVAKRGQDVALRCDPISGHVSLFWYQQALGQGPEFLTYFQNEAQLDKSGLPSDRFFAERPEGSVSTLKIQRTQQEDSAVYLCASSPLGGLSEKLFFGSGTQLSVL.

The genes are TRBV19 and TRBJ2-5; 7 nucleotides align to TRBD1. Germline CDR1 is LNHDA and CDR2 is SQIVND (reference sequence). V gave up 4 bases and J gave up 5 bases; unmatched junction bases: 4. The CDR3 is 13 amino acids. The CDR3 protein is CASSRGGWETQYF. Here the CDR3 DNA reads TGTGCCAGTAGTAGAGGGGGCTGGGAGACCCAGTACTTC.

V gene TRBV28 combines with J gene TRBJ1-1, with 9 bases that match TRBD1. CDR1 is MDHEN and CDR2 is SYDVKM in the germline V gene. CDR3 size: 15 residues. V shed 5 bases, J shed 3 bases, and the junction held 7 bases outside the gene matches. CDR3 DNA: TGTGCCAGCAGTCCCCAACAGGGGGCATACACTGAAGCTTTCTTT. Amino acids: CASSPQQGAYTEAFF.

This clone was picked up a small number of times. This chain links TRBV7-8 with TRBJ2-1; D possibly corresponds to TRBD1 (7 bases). This CDR3 spans 17 amino acids. CDR1 is SGHVS and CDR2 is FQNEAQ in the germline V gene. Trimming left V 1 base short and J 5 bases short, with 18 bases between. DNA of the CDR3: TGTGCCAGCAGCTTAGTAGGCGGGACAGCTCTCAACAATGAGCAGTTCTTC. This encodes CASSLVGGTALNNEQFF.

The chain recombines TRBV5-1 with TRBJ2-2; 7 positions match TRBD2. V trimming: 2 bases; J trimming: 2 bases; junction bases outside the gene matches: 6. The CDR3 extends over 16 amino acids. Germline-derived CDR1 and CDR2 are SGHRS and YFSETQ. In DNA form, the CDR3 reads TGCGCCAGCAGCTTCGCGGGGGAGATAAACACCGGGGAGCTGTTTTTT. It yields the protein CASSFAGEINTGELFF.

This sequence joins TRBV7-6 and TRBJ1-4; 7 bases are shared with TRBD1. The junction had 3 bases not matched to a gene; V was cut back by 0 bases and J by 5 bases. This CDR3 comprises 15 residues. CDR1 and CDR2 (germline): SGHVS, FNYEAQ. CDR3 nucleotide sequence: TGTGCCAGCAGCTTAGCAGGGGGCGCAAATGAAAAACTGTTTTTT. It specifies CASSLAGGANEKLFF.

The CDR3 region is CASSLAGGMGTEAFF. The CDR3 DNA sequence: TGTGCCAGCAGCTTGGCAGGGGGCATGGGGACTGAAGCTTTCTTT. The J gene is TRBJ1-1, the V gene TRBV5-4; TRBD1 matches 8 bases. CDR3 length: 15 residues. Looked up from germline, CDR1 is SGHNT and CDR2 is YYREEE (reference sequence). With 0 bases clipped from V and 5 bases from J, the junction kept 6 bases outside the gene matches.

V is TRBV30 and J is TRBJ1-1; weak D call: TRBD1 (5 bases). Germline CDR1 GTSNPN, CDR2 SVGIG (reference sequence). CDR3 length: 14 amino acids. The V and J ends lost 0 bases and 11 bases respectively, with 19 bases between them. The CDR3 is CAWSVSDRSAGAFF. In DNA, the CDR3 is TGTGCCTGGAGTGTGTCAGACCGCTCGGCAGGGGCTTTCTTT.

This chain uses TRBV29-1 with TRBJ1-4; D gene uncertain. Germline loops: CDR1 SQVTM, CDR2 ANQGSEA. V gave up 6 bases and J gave up 0 bases, with 5 bases separating them. This CDR3 comprises 12 residues. Here the CDR3 DNA reads TGCAGCGTCCGTGCAACTAATGAAAAACTGTTTTTT. It translates to CSVRATNEKLFF. Full variable domain (remainder filled in from reference TRBV29-1 and TRBJ1-4): SAVISQKPSRDICQRGTSLTIQCQVDSQVTMMFWYRQQPGQSLTLIATANQGSEATYESGFVIDKFPISRPNLTFSTLTVSNMSPEDSSIYLCSVRATNEKLFFGSGTQLSVL.

The chain couples TRBV5-1 to TRBJ2-1, with 10 bases that match TRBD2. V was pared by 4 bases and J by 6 bases, with 7 bases of the junction left unmatched. The CDR3 has 15 residues. Looked up from germline, CDR1 is SGHRS and CDR2 is YFSETQ. CDR3 in amino acids: CASSTGLAEVNEQFF. The CDR3 coding sequence is TGCGCCAGCAGCACCGGACTAGCGGAGGTCAATGAGCAGTTCTTC.

The rearrangement links TRBV7-2 to TRBJ1-2, with 10 bases aligning to TRBD1. This CDR3 is built from 16 residues. CDR1 and CDR2 (germline): SGHTA, FQGNSA. Trimming at V came to 5 bases and at J to 1 base, leaving 7 bases not matched to a gene. CDR3 nucleotide sequence: TGTGCCAGCAGCCTGGGACAGGGGTCTCGTAACTATGGCTACACCTTC. As protein: CASSLGQGSRNYGYTF.

This chain joins TRBV28 and TRBJ2-1, with TRBD2 matching over 14 bases. The CDR3 extends over 14 amino acids. Germline CDR1 is MDHEN and CDR2 is SYDVKM. Trimming took 5 bases from V and 9 from J; bases not matched to a gene: 3. In DNA form, the CDR3 reads TGTGCCAGCAGTAAGGGACTAGCGGGAGCTGAGCAGTTCTTC. The encoded protein is CASSKGLAGAEQFF. Full variable domain (outside the CDR3, taken from reference TRBV28 and TRBJ2-1): DVKVTQSSRYLVKRTGEKVFLECVQDMDHENMFWYRQDPGLGLRLIYFSYDVKMKEKGDIPEGYSVSREKKERFSLILESASTNQTSMYLCASSKGLAGAEQFFGPGTRLTVL.

V is TRBV28 and J is TRBJ1-3, with D possibly TRBD1 on 5 matching bases. The CDR3 runs 14 residues. Trimming stripped 7 bases from V and 4 bases from J, with 14 bases between. Germline-derived CDR1 and CDR2 are MDHEN and SYDVKM. The DNA of the CDR3 is TGTGCCAGCAATCTGGGGCAGCCCGGAAACACCATATATTTT. This gives the protein CASNLGQPGNTIYF. The variable domain in full, with the rest retrieved from reference TRBV28 and TRBJ1-3, is DVKVTQSSRYLVKRTGEKVFLECVQDMDHENMFWYRQDPGLGLRLIYFSYDVKMKEKGDIPEGYSVSREKKERFSLILESASTNQTSMYLCASNLGQPGNTIYFGEGSWLTVV.

This chain uses TRBV12-3 or TRBV12-4 with TRBJ2-1; perhaps TRBD1 as D (6 bases). The CDR3 runs to 13 residues. V lost 2 bases to trimming and J lost 7 bases, with 9 bases between them. CDR3 residues: CASSLIRGNEQFF. The CDR3 region has the DNA TGTGCCAGCAGTTTAATAAGGGGGAATGAGCAGTTCTTC.

The rearrangement uses TRBV27 and TRBJ2-1, with 7 bases aligning to TRBD2. Germline CDR1 is MNHEY and CDR2 is SMNVEV (reference sequence). The CDR3 runs to 15 residues. The V and J ends lost 6 bases and 5 bases, in that order; junction bases with no gene match: 10. The CDR3 bases are TGTGCCAGCAGCGGGACTACGGAGAATCACAATGAGCAGTTCTTC. This gives the protein CASSGTTENHNEQFF.

This chain connects TRBV10-1 to TRBJ1-6; TRBD1 is a possible D gene (5 bases). The V and J ends lost 2 bases and 6 bases respectively, with 14 bases between them. This CDR3 is built from 16 residues. The germline V gene encodes CDR1 WNHNN and CDR2 SYGVQD (reference sequence). This CDR3 is CASSEEWGRVNSPLHF. In DNA, the CDR3 is TGCGCCAGCAGTGAGGAGTGGGGCAGGGTTAATTCACCCCTCCACTTT.

The chain couples TRBV6-6 to TRBJ1-1; D is possibly TRBD1 (6 bases). CDR1 and CDR2 (germline): MNHNY, SVGAGI (reference sequence). CDR3 length: 13 residues. Trimming removed 6 bases at V and 6 bases at J, with 14 bases between. In nucleotides, the CDR3 is TGTGCCAGCAGACGAACTGGGGGCCCTGAAGCTTTCTTT. As protein: CASRRTGGPEAFF.